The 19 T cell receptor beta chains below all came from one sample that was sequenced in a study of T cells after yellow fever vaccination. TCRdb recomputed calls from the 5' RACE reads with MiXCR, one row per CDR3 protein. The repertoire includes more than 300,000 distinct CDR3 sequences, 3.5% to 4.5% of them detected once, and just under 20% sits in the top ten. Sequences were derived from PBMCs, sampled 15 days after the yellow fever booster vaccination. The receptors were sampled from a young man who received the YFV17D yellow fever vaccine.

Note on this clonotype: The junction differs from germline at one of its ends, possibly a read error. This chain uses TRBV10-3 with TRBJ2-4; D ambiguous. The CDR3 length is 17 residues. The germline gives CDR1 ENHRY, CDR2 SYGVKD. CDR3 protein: CTISESALTLAKNIQYF. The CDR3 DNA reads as TGTACCATCAGTGAGTCTGCGCTGACTCTAGCCAAAAACATTCAGTACTTC.

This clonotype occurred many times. The CDR3 DNA reads as TGTGCCAGCAGCTTGGGGACACCTTACGAGCAGTACTTC. Amino acids: CASSLGTPYEQYF. The chain uses TRBV5-6 and TRBJ2-7, with a possible D match to TRBD1 (5 bases). This CDR3 comprises 13 residues. The ends were cut back, 0 bases at V and 4 bases at J, with 8 bases in the middle. Germline V gene data show CDR1 as SGHDT and CDR2 as YYEEEE.

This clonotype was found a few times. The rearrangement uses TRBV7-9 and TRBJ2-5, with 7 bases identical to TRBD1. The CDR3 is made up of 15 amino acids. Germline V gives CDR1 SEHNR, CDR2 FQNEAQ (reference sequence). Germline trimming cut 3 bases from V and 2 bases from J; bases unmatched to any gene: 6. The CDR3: CASSFGTVEQETQYF. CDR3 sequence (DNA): TGTGCCAGCAGCTTTGGGACAGTCGAACAAGAGACCCAGTACTTC. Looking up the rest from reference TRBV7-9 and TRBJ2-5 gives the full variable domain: DTGVSQNPRHKITKRGQNVTFRCDPISEHNRLYWYRQTLGQGPEFLTYFQNEAQLEKSRLLSDRFSAERPKGSFSTLEIQRTEQGDSAMYLCASSFGTVEQETQYFGPGTRLLVL.

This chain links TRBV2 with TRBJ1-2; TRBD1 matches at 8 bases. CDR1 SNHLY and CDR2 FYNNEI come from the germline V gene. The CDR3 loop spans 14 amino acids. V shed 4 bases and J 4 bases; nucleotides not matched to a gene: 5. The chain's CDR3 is CASSVDRDGYGYTF. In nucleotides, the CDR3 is TGTGCCAGCAGTGTGGACAGGGATGGCTATGGCTACACCTTC.

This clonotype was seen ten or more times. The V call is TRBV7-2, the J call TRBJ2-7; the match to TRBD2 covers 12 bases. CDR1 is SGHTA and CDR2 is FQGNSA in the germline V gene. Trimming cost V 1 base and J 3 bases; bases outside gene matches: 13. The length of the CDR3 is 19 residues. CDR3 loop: CASSLELAGGWGQHYEQYF. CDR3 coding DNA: TGTGCCAGCAGCTTAGAACTAGCGGGGGGCTGGGGCCAACACTACGAGCAGTACTTC.

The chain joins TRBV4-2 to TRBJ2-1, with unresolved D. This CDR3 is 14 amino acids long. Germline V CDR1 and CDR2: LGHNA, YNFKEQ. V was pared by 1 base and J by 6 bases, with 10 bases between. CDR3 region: CASSQVTESNEQFF. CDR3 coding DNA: TGTGCCAGCAGCCAAGTAACAGAGAGCAATGAGCAGTTCTTC.

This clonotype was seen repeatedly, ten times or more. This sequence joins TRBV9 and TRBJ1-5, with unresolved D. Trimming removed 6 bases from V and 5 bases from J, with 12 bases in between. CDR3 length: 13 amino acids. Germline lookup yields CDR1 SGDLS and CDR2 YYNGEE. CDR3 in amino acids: CASNPSWHQPQHF. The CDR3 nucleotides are TGTGCCAGCAATCCCTCGTGGCATCAGCCCCAGCATTTT. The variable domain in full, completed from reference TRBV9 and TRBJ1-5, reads DSGVTQTPKHLITATGQRVTLRCSPRSGDLSVYWYQQSLDQGLQFLIQYYNGEERAKGNILERFSAQQFPDLHSELNLSSLELGDSALYFCASNPSWHQPQHFGDGTRLSIL.

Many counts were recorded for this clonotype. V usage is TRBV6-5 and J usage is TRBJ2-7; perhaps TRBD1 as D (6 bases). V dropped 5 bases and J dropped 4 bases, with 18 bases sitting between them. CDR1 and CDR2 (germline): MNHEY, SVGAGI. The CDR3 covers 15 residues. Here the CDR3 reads CASSRGRRDIYEQYF. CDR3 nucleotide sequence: TGTGCCAGCAGTCGGGGCCGCCGGGACATTTACGAGCAGTACTTC.

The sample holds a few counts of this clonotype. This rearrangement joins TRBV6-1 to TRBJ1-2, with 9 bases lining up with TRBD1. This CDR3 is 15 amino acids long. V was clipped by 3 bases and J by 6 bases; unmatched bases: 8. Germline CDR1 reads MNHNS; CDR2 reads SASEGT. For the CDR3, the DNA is TGTGCCAGCAGTGAGGGGACAGGGCGGACAGATGGCTACACCTTC. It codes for CASSEGTGRTDGYTF.

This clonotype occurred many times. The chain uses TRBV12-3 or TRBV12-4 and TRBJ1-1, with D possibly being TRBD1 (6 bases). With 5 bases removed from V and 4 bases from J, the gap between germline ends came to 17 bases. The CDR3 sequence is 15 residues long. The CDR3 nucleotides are TGTGCCAGCAGTATCTCGGCAGGGGTGGGCACTGAAGCTTTCTTT. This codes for CASSISAGVGTEAFF.

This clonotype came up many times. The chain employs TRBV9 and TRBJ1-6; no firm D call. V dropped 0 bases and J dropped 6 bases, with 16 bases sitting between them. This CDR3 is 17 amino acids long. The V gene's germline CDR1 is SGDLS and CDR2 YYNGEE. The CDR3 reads CASSVGDPETSNSPLHF. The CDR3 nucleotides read TGTGCCAGCAGCGTAGGGGATCCAGAGACGTCTAATTCACCCCTCCACTTT.

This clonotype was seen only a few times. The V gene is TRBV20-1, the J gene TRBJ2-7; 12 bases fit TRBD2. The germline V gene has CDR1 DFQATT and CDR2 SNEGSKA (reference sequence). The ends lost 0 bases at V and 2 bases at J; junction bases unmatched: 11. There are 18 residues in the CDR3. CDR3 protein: CSARDASWLAGGPYEQYF. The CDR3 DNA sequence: TGCAGTGCTAGAGATGCCTCGTGGCTAGCGGGGGGGCCCTACGAGCAGTACTTC.

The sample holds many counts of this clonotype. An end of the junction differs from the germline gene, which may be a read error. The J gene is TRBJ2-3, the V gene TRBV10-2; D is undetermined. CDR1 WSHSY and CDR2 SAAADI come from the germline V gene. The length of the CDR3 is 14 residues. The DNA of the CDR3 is TGCGCCGGCAGTCCCCGGATTCCTACAGATACGCAGTATTTT. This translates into CAGSPRIPTDTQYF.

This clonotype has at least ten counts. CDR3 in amino acids: CASSLVGSGGHYSTDTQYF. The DNA for the CDR3 is TGTGCCAGCAGCTTAGTCGGTAGCGGGGGCCATTATAGCACAGATACGCAGTATTTT. The gene calls are TRBV7-2 and TRBJ2-3, with 9 bases fitting TRBD2. Unmatched junction bases numbered 11, after V lost 1 base and J lost 0 bases. Germline CDR1 is SGHTA and CDR2 is FQGNSA. This CDR3 has 19 amino acids.

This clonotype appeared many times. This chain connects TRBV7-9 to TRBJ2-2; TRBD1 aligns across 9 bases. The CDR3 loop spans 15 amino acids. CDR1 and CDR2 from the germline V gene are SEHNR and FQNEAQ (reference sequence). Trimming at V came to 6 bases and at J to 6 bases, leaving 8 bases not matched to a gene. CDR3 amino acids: CASRGQGVSAGELFF. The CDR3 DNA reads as TGTGCCAGCAGGGGACAGGGCGTTTCAGCCGGGGAGCTGTTTTTT.

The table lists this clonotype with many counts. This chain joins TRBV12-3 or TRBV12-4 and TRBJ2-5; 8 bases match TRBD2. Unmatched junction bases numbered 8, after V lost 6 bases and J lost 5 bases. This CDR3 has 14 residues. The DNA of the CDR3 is TGTGCCAGCAGCCGGACTAGCACCTGGGAGACCCAGTACTTC. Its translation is CASSRTSTWETQYF.

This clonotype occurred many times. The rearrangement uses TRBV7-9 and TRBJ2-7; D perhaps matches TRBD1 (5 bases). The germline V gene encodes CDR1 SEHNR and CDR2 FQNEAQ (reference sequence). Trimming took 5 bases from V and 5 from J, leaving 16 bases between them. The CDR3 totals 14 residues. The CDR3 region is CASSPQGKDHEQYF. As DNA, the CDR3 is TGTGCCAGCAGCCCCCAGGGTAAGGACCACGAGCAGTACTTC.

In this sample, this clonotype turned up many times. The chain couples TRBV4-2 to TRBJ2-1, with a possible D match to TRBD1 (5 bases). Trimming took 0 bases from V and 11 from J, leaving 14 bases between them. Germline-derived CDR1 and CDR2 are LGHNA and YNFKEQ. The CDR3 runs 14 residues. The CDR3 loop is CASSQDGVGLQQFF. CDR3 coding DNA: TGTGCCAGCAGCCAAGATGGGGTGGGGCTACAGCAGTTCTTC.

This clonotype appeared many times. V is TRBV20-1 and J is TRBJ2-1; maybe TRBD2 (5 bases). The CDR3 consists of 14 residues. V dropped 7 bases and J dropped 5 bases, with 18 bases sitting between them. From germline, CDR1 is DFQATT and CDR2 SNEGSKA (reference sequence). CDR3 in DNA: TGCAGTGGGAAAGGAACTAGGGTTGACAATGAGCAGTTCTTC. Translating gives CSGKGTRVDNEQFF.